This entry lists 24 T cell receptor beta chains sequenced from one sample in a study of cytomegalovirus exposure and HLA in healthy donors. TCRdb's table, derived via immunoSEQ multiplex PCR, lists solely in-frame clones and lacks some. Of over 200,000 clones in the sample, 75% to 90% were seen once. Sequencing input: PBMCs. All receptors come from a young woman in good health and CMV-seronegative.

The chain combines TRBV9 with TRBJ2-1; TRBD2 agrees at 9 bases. CDR3 length: 15 residues. Germline V lookup: CDR1 SGDLS, CDR2 YYNGEE. The J segment lost 1 base and the V segment lost 3 bases, leaving 2 bases of the junction unmatched. CDR3 in amino acids: CASSERGVSYNEQFF. The CDR3 DNA sequence: TGTGCCAGCAGCGAGCGGGGGGTTTCCTACAATGAGCAGTTCTTC. The whole variable domain, filled in from reference TRBV9 and TRBJ2-1, reads DSGVTQTPKHLITATGQRVTLRCSPRSGDLSVYWYQQSLDQGLQFLIQYYNGEERAKGNILERFSAQQFPDLHSELNLSSLELGDSALYFCASSERGVSYNEQFFGPGTRLTVL.

This clone was observed once. The chain combines TRBV9 with TRBJ2-2; D is ambiguous. V was pared by 0 bases and J by 4 bases, with 7 bases between. This CDR3 has 14 amino acids. Germline lookup yields CDR1 SGDLS and CDR2 YYNGEE. The CDR3 loop is CASSVGPSTGELFF. CDR3 in DNA: TGTGCCAGCAGCGTAGGTCCTAGCACCGGGGAGCTGTTTTTT.

The chain couples TRBV5-4 to TRBJ2-7; D call uncertain. V lost 0 bases and J 0 bases, leaving 4 bases between the germline ends. Per germline, CDR1 SGHNT and CDR2 YYREEE (reference sequence). The CDR3 covers 13 residues. The CDR3 sequence is CASSLGSSYEQYF. DNA of the CDR3: TGTGCCAGCAGCTTGGGGAGCTCCTACGAGCAGTACTTC.

Only one count was recorded for this clone. The CDR3 protein is CASSWGTGIDEQYF. CDR3 DNA sequence: TGTGCCAGCAGTTGGGGGACAGGGATCGACGAGCAGTACTTC. The V call is TRBV28, the J call TRBJ2-7, with 9 nucleotides matching TRBD1. The CDR3 contains 14 residues. V was pared by 4 bases and J by 5 bases, with 6 bases of the junction left unmatched. CDR1 is MDHEN and CDR2 is SYDVKM in the germline V gene.

The V call is TRBV9, the J call TRBJ2-5; D not certain. V lost 0 bases and J lost 4, with 4 bases in between. This CDR3 comprises 12 residues. Germline assignment: CDR1 SGDLS and CDR2 YYNGEE. The CDR3, as DNA: TGTGCCAGCAGCGTAGGTCTAGAGACCCAGTACTTC. Its protein is CASSVGLETQYF.

This clone was seen at least ten times. Additional DNA sequences in this sample encode the identical CDR3. The genes are TRBV28 and TRBJ2-4; possible D gene TRBD1, 5 bases. CDR3 length equals 14 residues. Trimming stripped 2 bases from V and 1 base from J, with 6 bases between. Germline V lookup: CDR1 MDHEN, CDR2 SYDVKM. The CDR3 sequence is CASSLRQAKNIQYF. In DNA form, the CDR3 reads TGTGCCAGCAGTTTAAGACAGGCCAAAAACATTCAGTACTTC.

V usage is TRBV7-8 and J usage is TRBJ1-1; D unclear. The germline V gene encodes CDR1 SGHVS and CDR2 FQNEAQ. Trimming cost V 4 bases and J 4 bases, with 10 bases left between them. This CDR3 has 13 residues. The chain's CDR3 is CASSSSLATEAFF. For the CDR3, the DNA is TGTGCCAGCAGCTCCTCTCTGGCCACTGAAGCTTTCTTT.

The CDR3 coding sequence is TGCGCCAGCAGCCCGGGGACAGGGGCCAGGGTCAATCAGCCCCAGCATTTT. It encodes CASSPGTGARVNQPQHF. The chain has TRBV5-1 and TRBJ1-5, with TRBD1 identical over 10 bases. With V trimmed by 4 bases and J by 3 bases, 10 bases remained unmatched. Germline CDR1 and CDR2: SGHRS and YFSETQ. The CDR3 sequence is 17 residues long.

The rearrangement uses TRBV5-1 and TRBJ1-1; 7 bases match TRBD1. J gave up 5 bases and V 4 bases, and 8 bases lay outside the gene matches. CDR3 size: 14 residues. Germline V gene sequence: CDR1 SGHRS, CDR2 YFSETQ. The CDR3 DNA reads TGCGCCAGCAGCCCCGACCCAGGGGGGACTGAAGCTTTCTTT. Residues: CASSPDPGGTEAFF. Drawing the rest from reference TRBV5-1 and TRBJ1-1, the complete variable domain is KAGVTQTPRYLIKTRGQQVTLSCSPISGHRSVSWYQQTPGQGLQFLFEYFSETQRNKGNFPGRFSGRQFSNSRSEMNVSTLELGDSALYLCASSPDPGGTEAFFGQGTRLTVV.

The chain employs TRBV28 and TRBJ1-2; 8 bases map to TRBD1. The CDR3 is made up of 14 amino acids. Germline V gives CDR1 MDHEN, CDR2 SYDVKM. The V segment lost 4 bases and the J segment 8 bases; nucleotides outside the gene matches: 9. CDR3 in DNA: TGTGCCAGCAGTTCACCACCAGGGGGCGGGGGCTACACCTTC. Translation: CASSSPPGGGGYTF.

V is TRBV29-1 and J is TRBJ2-3, with a tentative D call TRBD2 (6 bases). The V and J ends lost 7 bases and 4 bases respectively, with 18 bases between them. The CDR3 covers 14 residues. In germline, CDR1 is SQVTM, CDR2 ANQGSEA. The CDR3 region has the DNA TGCAGCGAAAGAGTGGGGGGATTTGCAGATACGCAGTATTTT. It encodes CSERVGGFADTQYF.

CDR3 in amino acids: CASSIGQGMSSGANVLTF. CDR3 bases: TGTGCCAGTAGTATCGGTCAGGGGATGAGCTCTGGGGCCAACGTCCTGACTTTC. The chain joins TRBV19 to TRBJ2-6; weak D call: TRBD1 (6 bases). The V and J ends lost 3 bases and 0 bases respectively, with 15 bases between them. The length of the CDR3 is 18 residues. Germline V gene lookup returns CDR1 LNHDA and CDR2 SQIVND (reference sequence).

The chain joins TRBV29-1 to TRBJ2-2, with a tentative D call TRBD1 (8 bases). Germline CDR1 and CDR2: SQVTM and ANQGSEA. The CDR3 runs to 15 residues. Trimming stripped 4 bases from V and 1 base from J, with 13 bases between. CDR3 sequence reads: CSVGRGTGNTGELFF. CDR3 coding DNA: TGCAGCGTTGGGCGGGGGACAGGGAACACCGGGGAGCTGTTTTTT.

The rearrangement uses TRBV7-6 and TRBJ2-6, with 7 bases matching TRBD1. There are 14 residues in the CDR3. From germline, CDR1 is SGHVS and CDR2 FNYEAQ. J lost 2 bases, V lost 7 bases, and 2 bases had no gene match. Here the CDR3 reads CASTGGPGANVLTF. The CDR3, as DNA: TGTGCCAGCACAGGGGGTCCTGGGGCCAACGTCCTGACTTTC.

This clone has a single count. The genes are TRBV18 and TRBJ1-1; TRBD1 is a possible D gene (5 bases). Germline CDR1 is KGHSH and CDR2 is LQKENI. Trimming cost V 3 bases and J 3 bases, with 14 bases left between them. The CDR3 runs to 15 residues. CDR3 region: CASSPPGVRDTEAFF. The DNA for the CDR3 is TGTGCCAGCTCACCCCCGGGGGTACGGGACACTGAAGCTTTCTTT.

This chain links TRBV2 with TRBJ1-1; 10 bases are a match to TRBD1. Germline V CDR1 and CDR2: SNHLY, FYNNEI. With V trimmed by 5 bases and J by 7 bases, 13 bases remained unmatched. This CDR3 is 16 amino acids long. CDR3 loop: CASSSIVGDRGDEAFF. DNA for the CDR3: TGTGCCAGCAGTTCGATTGTTGGGGACAGGGGCGATGAAGCTTTCTTT.

This chain connects TRBV9 to TRBJ2-1; 7 nucleotides line up with TRBD2. CDR1 is SGDLS and CDR2 is YYNGEE in the germline V gene. CDR3 length: 16 residues. Trimming cost V 0 bases and J 9 bases; bases outside gene matches: 12. The CDR3 DNA sequence: TGTGCCAGCAGCGTAGCGGTAACGGGAGGAATAGGTGAGCAGTTCTTC. Translating gives CASSVAVTGGIGEQFF.

The chain employs TRBV13 and TRBJ2-5; TRBD2 aligns across 8 bases. The CDR3 is 16 amino acids. Per the germline V gene, CDR1 is PRHDT and CDR2 is FYEKMQ (reference sequence). V lost 5 bases and J lost 9; bases outside the gene matches: 17. This chain's CDR3 is CASSATLRGAPGAQYF. As DNA, the CDR3 is TGTGCCAGCAGCGCCACCCTGCGGGGGGCCCCAGGGGCCCAGTACTTC.

The chain has TRBV19 and TRBJ1-2; 9 bases line up with TRBD1. Germline V gene lookup returns CDR1 LNHDA and CDR2 SQIVND (reference sequence). After removal of 3 bases from V and 8 bases from J, the junction contained 10 bases not matched to a gene. CDR3 length equals 15 residues. The CDR3 DNA reads TGTGCCAGTAGTATCCCCGGGACAGGGCTGCGGGGCTACACCTTC. It encodes CASSIPGTGLRGYTF. Filled out from reference TRBV19 and TRBJ1-2, the complete variable domain reads DGGITQSPKYLFRKEGQNVTLSCEQNLNHDAMYWYRQDPGQGLRLIYYSQIVNDFQKGDIAEGYSVSREKKESFPLTVTSAQKNPTAFYLCASSIPGTGLRGYTFGSGTRLTVV.

Here the CDR3 DNA reads TGTGCCAGCAGCCCTGGGCCACCACTCTCCTACGAGCAGTACTTC. Its protein is CASSPGPPLSYEQYF. The chain joins TRBV7-3 to TRBJ2-7; D remains unclear. Germline loops: CDR1 SGHTA, CDR2 FQGTGA. The V end lost 5 bases, the J end lost 0 bases, and 14 bases lay between the germline ends. The CDR3 covers 15 residues.

This chain uses TRBV11-2 with TRBJ2-7; 10 bases line up with TRBD1. After removal of 9 bases from V and 13 bases from J, the junction contained 12 bases not matched to a gene. Germline CDR1 reads SGHAT; CDR2 reads FQNNGV. The CDR3 runs 12 residues. The CDR3 sequence: CASSQKTGGPYF. CDR3 coding DNA: TGTGCCAGTAGCCAGAAGACAGGGGGCCCCTACTTC.

The sample holds one count of this clone. The chain carries TRBV5-1 and TRBJ2-5, with D possibly being TRBD1 or TRBD2 (5 bases each). Germline lookup yields CDR1 SGHRS and CDR2 YFSETQ. Trimming left V 0 bases short and J 5 bases short, with 14 bases between. CDR3 size: 15 residues. CDR3 in DNA: TGCGCCAGCAGCTTGGTCAGGGCGGGCGTGGAGACCCAGTACTTC. Encoded protein: CASSLVRAGVETQYF.

The chain joins TRBV15 to TRBJ2-7; 9 bases map to TRBD1. The V gene's germline CDR1 is LNHNV and CDR2 YYDKDF (reference sequence). J gave up 1 base and V 1 base, and 2 bases lay outside the gene matches. There are 15 residues in the CDR3. CDR3 DNA: TGTGCCACCAGCAGAGGGGACAGGGATTCCTACGAGCAGTACTTC. Amino acids: CATSRGDRDSYEQYF.

This sequence joins TRBV6-1 and TRBJ1-6; unclear D gene. From germline, CDR1 is MNHNS and CDR2 SASEGT. The CDR3 sequence is 14 residues long. V dropped 9 bases and J dropped 0 bases, with 9 bases sitting between them. CDR3 residues: CASGLRSYNSPLHF. The CDR3 DNA reads as TGTGCCAGTGGACTGCGCTCCTATAATTCACCCCTCCACTTT.